Included here is one T cell receptor beta chain sequence, with context. As yet, its antigen is unknown. Gene and germline names: mouse. The read gets to within 4 residues of the CDR3 end, and the germline J gene fills in the rest. This CDR3 is 15 amino acids long. Germline V CDR1 and CDR2: NNHDY, SYVADS. The ends lost 7 bases at V and 1 base at J; junction bases unmatched: 7. The sample originates from a study of CD8+ T cells in alopecia areata. Whole-study context: Grafting placed skin from approximately 6-12-month-old C3H/HeJ donors with spontaneous alopecia onto roughly 7-11-week-old female C3H/HeJ mice.

Using CD4, CD8alpha, NKG2D, NKG2ACE and other markers, pooled cutaneous lymph node cells were sorted. Investigators isolated RNA and reverse transcribed it into cDNA to act as the sequencing template. The table came from immunoSEQ multiplex PCR; TCRdb's copy has only in-frame clones and leaves some out. Observed are around 290,000 clones, no singletons, with the top ten taking roughly 1.2%. Study observations and caveats: TCR sharing was clearer in mice than between patients, perhaps partly owing to patient HLA diversity.

Input material: CD4+ T cells sorted from a lymph node. The sequence was collected from a C3H/HeJ mouse with alopecia areata. The strain's MHC type: H2-k. V and J are TRBV13-3 and TRBJ2-1, with 8 bases identical to TRBD2. The CDR3 bases that were read are TGTGCCAGCTCCACTGGGGGACCAAACTATGCT. Amino acids: CASSTGGPNYA. The whole CDR3 sequence reads CASSTGGPNYAEQFF.